These 27 T cell receptor beta chains were sequenced from one sample in a study of early T cells in non-severe SARS-CoV-2 infection. Using its own MiXCR run on the 5' RACE reads, TCRdb lists one record per CDR3 protein. The top ten clones hold roughly 1.3% of a sample with about 92,000 distinct CDR3 sequences, approximately 17% of them seen once. Sequencing was done on a sample of whole blood. The receptor set was obtained from an adult who was a healthcare worker with PCR-confirmed SARS-CoV-2 infection or an uninfected control (not recorded which).

This clonotype was counted a single time. CDR3: CASSKRTGGSPYNEQFF. The CDR3 coding sequence is TGTGCCAGCAGCAAAAGGACAGGGGGAAGCCCCTACAATGAGCAGTTCTTC. The chain recombines TRBV21-1 with TRBJ2-1; TRBD1 was called by the table and not checked on the DNA. TRBV21-1 is labeled a pseudogene. The CDR3 runs to 17 residues.

The sample holds a few counts of this clonotype. The gene calls are TRBV7-2 and TRBJ1-5; no firm D call. Germline CDR1 and CDR2: SGHTA and FQGNSA. The V end was cut by 3 bases, the J end by 2 bases, with 11 bases between. CDR3 length: 15 residues. Here the CDR3 DNA reads TGTGCCAGCAGCTTGGGGTGGCAAGGCAATCAGCCCCAGCATTTT. Protein sequence: CASSLGWQGNQPQHF.

This clonotype turned up a few times. J is TRBJ2-3 and V is TRBV15, with 9 nucleotides matching TRBD2. J lost 2 bases, V lost 1 base, and 4 bases had no gene match. The CDR3 spans 16 residues. Germline V gene sequence: CDR1 LNHNV, CDR2 YYDKDF (reference sequence). The CDR3 DNA follows: TGTGCCACCAGCAGAGGGACTAGCGCCTACACAGATACGCAGTATTTT. This codes for CATSRGTSAYTDTQYF.

V and J are TRBV28 and TRBJ2-1; possibly TRBD1 for D (6 bases). V was pared by 6 bases and J by 8 bases, with 14 bases between. Germline CDR1 is MDHEN and CDR2 is SYDVKM. The CDR3 sequence is 13 residues long. The CDR3 loop reads CASSYRDTDEQFF. The CDR3 region has the DNA TGTGCCAGCAGCTACCGGGACACGGATGAGCAGTTCTTC.

V is TRBV27 and J is TRBJ2-1; possibly TRBD2 for D (6 bases). The CDR3 length is 15 residues. V lost 5 bases and J 5 bases, leaving 16 bases between the germline ends. CDR1 and CDR2 from the germline V gene are MNHEY and SMNVEV (reference sequence). This chain's CDR3 is CASSPGVASNNEQFF. The CDR3 bases are TGTGCCAGCAGTCCGGGGGTAGCGTCTAACAATGAGCAGTTCTTC.

The genes are TRBV6-2 or TRBV6-3 and TRBJ2-1; perhaps TRBD1 as D (6 bases). The CDR3 sequence is 12 residues long. CDR1 MNHEY and CDR2 SVGEGT come from the germline V gene. V lost 2 bases, J lost 12 bases, and 11 bases lay in between. The CDR3 loop reads CASSYGRGGQFF. The CDR3 region has the DNA TGTGCCAGCAGTTACGGCAGGGGTGGGCAGTTCTTC.

The chain joins TRBV28 to TRBJ2-1; D is unclear. V shed 7 bases and J shed 6 bases, with 19 bases lying between them. Germline assignment: CDR1 MDHEN and CDR2 SYDVKM. This CDR3 spans 15 amino acids. DNA of the CDR3: TGTGCCAGCAACCCAGACTCATCCCTTATCAATGAGCAGTTCTTC. Its translation is CASNPDSSLINEQFF.

This clonotype was counted a few times. V usage is TRBV28 and J usage is TRBJ2-2, with D hard to call. The germline V gene has CDR1 MDHEN and CDR2 SYDVKM. The CDR3 sequence is 13 residues long. The V and J ends lost 6 bases and 7 bases respectively, with 12 bases between them. The CDR3 DNA reads TGTGCCAGCAGCCCGAACGCAGTCGGGGAGCTGTTTTTT. Translated, it gives CASSPNAVGELFF.

Only a few counts were recorded for this clonotype. The V call is TRBV4-3, the J call TRBJ2-3; the D gene is possibly TRBD2 (5 bases). The CDR3 contains 16 residues. Germline V lookup: CDR1 LGHNA, CDR2 YSLEER. The ends were cut back, 0 bases at V and 2 bases at J, with 12 bases in the middle. The CDR3 protein is CASSQDWSGNTDTQYF. The DNA of the CDR3 is TGCGCCAGCAGCCAAGATTGGAGCGGAAACACAGATACGCAGTATTTT.

The CDR3 nucleotides are TGTGCCAGCAGACAGGGACAGGGGCTTAGCTACACCTTC. It yields the protein CASRQGQGLSYTF. The rearrangement joins TRBV7-2 to TRBJ1-2; 10 positions match TRBD1. CDR1 is SGHTA and CDR2 is FQGNSA in the germline V gene. CDR3 length: 13 residues. V dropped 6 bases and J dropped 9; count of bases not matched to a gene: 7. Variable domain in full (rest from reference TRBV7-2 and TRBJ1-2): GAGVSQSPSNKVTEKGKDVELRCDPISGHTALYWYRQSLGQGLEFLIYFQGNSAPDKSGLPSDRFSAERTGGSVSTLTIQRTQQEDSAVYLCASRQGQGLSYTFGSGTRLTVV.

The table lists this clonotype with a few counts. This chain links TRBV24-1 with TRBJ2-1; perhaps D is TRBD1 or TRBD2 (5 bases each). This CDR3 has 14 amino acids. Germline CDR1 reads KGHDR; CDR2 reads SFDVKD. Deletions cut 4 bases from V and 8 bases from J, with 14 bases between. CDR3 DNA: TGTGCCACCAGTGAACCTGGGACGGGATATGAGCAGTTCTTC. It translates to CATSEPGTGYEQFF.

This clonotype has a handful of counts. The rearrangement joins TRBV7-8 to TRBJ2-1; D call uncertain. Germline CDR1 is SGHVS and CDR2 is FQNEAQ. Between the trimmed V and J ends, which lost 5 bases and 5 bases, there was a span of 10 bases. The CDR3 covers 13 residues. In DNA, the CDR3 is TGTGCCAGCAGCACAGACCGCAACAATGAGCAGTTCTTC. This translates into CASSTDRNNEQFF. Complete variable domain (other parts from reference TRBV7-8 and TRBJ2-1): GAGVSQSPRYKVAKRGQDVALRCDPISGHVSLFWYQQALGQGPEFLTYFQNEAQLDKSGLPSDRFFAERPEGSVSTLKIQRTQQEDSAVYLCASSTDRNNEQFFGPGTRLTVL.

This clonotype showed up just a few times. J is TRBJ2-2 and V is TRBV15; TRBD2 might be the D (5 bases). Per germline, CDR1 LNHNV and CDR2 YYDKDF (reference sequence). The germline V and J ends were trimmed by 1 base and 8 bases, with 8 bases remaining between them. This CDR3 spans 13 amino acids. In nucleotides, the CDR3 is TGTGCCACCAGCAGAGGAACGGGGGGGGAGCTGTTTTTT. It is translated as CATSRGTGGELFF.

The chain couples TRBV20-1 to TRBJ2-1, with D unclear. The germline gives CDR1 DFQATT, CDR2 SNEGSKA (reference sequence). V lost 2 bases and J 0 bases, leaving 14 bases between the germline ends. This CDR3 is 16 amino acids long. CDR3 protein: CSARPRTANSYNEQFF. CDR3 nucleotides: TGCAGTGCTAGACCAAGGACGGCTAACTCCTACAATGAGCAGTTCTTC.

V and J are TRBV6-6 and TRBJ1-2; D is ambiguous. V lost 6 bases, J lost 4 bases, and 12 bases lay in between. The CDR3 consists of 13 residues. The V gene's germline CDR1 is MNHNY and CDR2 SVGAGI (reference sequence). The CDR3 sequence: CASSSDAGYGYTF. The DNA of the CDR3 is TGTGCCAGCAGCTCCGACGCCGGCTATGGCTACACCTTC.

V and J are TRBV12-3 or TRBV12-4 and TRBJ1-3, with D possibly TRBD1 on 5 matching bases. Trimming removed 4 bases at V and 11 bases at J, with 15 bases between. The CDR3 is 13 residues long. This chain's CDR3 is CASSWVATVAIYF. The CDR3 coding sequence is TGTGCCAGCAGTTGGGTCGCGACAGTGGCCATATATTTT.

The CDR3 DNA sequence: TGTGCCAGCAGCTTAGTAGCGGCCGTCTCCTACGAGCAGTACTTC. Translated, it gives CASSLVAAVSYEQYF. The V gene is TRBV7-8, the J gene TRBJ2-7, with TRBD2 as a possible D gene (6 bases). The germline CDR1 and CDR2 sequences are SGHVS and FQNEAQ. V was shortened by 1 base and J by 0 bases, with 10 bases between the two germline ends. This CDR3 contains 15 residues.

There are a few counts of this clonotype. This chain connects TRBV20-1 to TRBJ1-1; no definite D call. There are 13 residues in the CDR3. Deletions cut 6 bases from V and 3 bases from J, with 14 bases between. Germline CDR1 is DFQATT and CDR2 is SNEGSKA (reference sequence). The DNA of the CDR3 is TGCAGTGCCCGCTCCCGGGTAGACACTGAAGCTTTCTTT. It specifies CSARSRVDTEAFF.

The chain links TRBV5-4 to TRBJ2-3, with D uncertain. With 3 bases removed from V and 4 bases from J, the gap between germline ends came to 15 bases. This CDR3 has 15 residues. From germline, CDR1 is SGHNT and CDR2 YYREEE (reference sequence). The CDR3 DNA sequence: TGTGCCAGCAGCTCCCGGACGGATACCTCAGATACGCAGTATTTT. Translation gives CASSSRTDTSDTQYF.

The chain combines TRBV29-1 with TRBJ2-1; tentatively, D is TRBD1 or TRBD2 (5 bases each). Trimming shortened V by 7 bases and J by 11 bases, and 12 bases separated the two germline ends. Germline-derived CDR1 and CDR2 are SQVTM and ANQGSEA. The CDR3 spans 10 residues. CDR3 sequence: CSGEGLQQFF. The CDR3 DNA sequence: TGCAGCGGCGAGGGGCTTCAGCAGTTCTTC.

This chain joins TRBV10-3 and TRBJ2-5; D uncertain. V gave up 3 bases and J gave up 1 base, with 6 bases separating them. This CDR3 has 13 residues. CDR1 and CDR2 (germline): ENHRY, SYGVKD. In DNA form, the CDR3 reads TGTGCCATCAGTGACAAAGGCCAAGAGACCCAGTACTTC. Translation gives CAISDKGQETQYF.

The CDR3 region has the DNA TGTGCCAGCACCGTGGGAGGGGGCAAGCAGTATTTT. Its translation is CASTVGGGKQYF. This chain links TRBV12-3 or TRBV12-4 with TRBJ2-3, with D perhaps assigned TRBD1 or TRBD2 (7 bases each). This CDR3 comprises 12 residues. V lost 7 bases, J lost 11 bases, and 16 bases lay in between.

This clonotype was counted once. V and J are TRBV9 and TRBJ1-5; possibly TRBD1 for D (6 bases). Germline CDR1 SGDLS, CDR2 YYNGEE. The CDR3 has 13 residues. V lost 4 bases and J 4 bases, leaving 9 bases between the germline ends. CDR3 DNA sequence: TGTGCCAGCAGCCCAGGACAGAATCAGCCCCAGCATTTT. Amino acid sequence: CASSPGQNQPQHF.

In its sample, this clonotype was seen a few times. This rearrangement joins TRBV10-2 to TRBJ2-7; 10 positions match TRBD1. The CDR3 consists of 14 residues. Losses at the gene ends were 6 bases for V and 4 bases for J; bases not matched to a gene: 6. Germline V gene data show CDR1 as WSHSY and CDR2 as SAAADI. The DNA for the CDR3 is TGCGCCAGCAGCGCGGGACAGGGGTCGTACGAGCAGTACTTC. This codes for CASSAGQGSYEQYF.

In its sample, this clonotype was seen many times. The chain links TRBV6-1 to TRBJ2-2; 8 nucleotides match TRBD1. Germline CDR1 MNHNS, CDR2 SASEGT. V was pared by 6 bases and J by 6 bases, with 12 bases of the junction left unmatched. The CDR3 is 16 amino acids. The CDR3 protein is CASSQGLTGAAGELFF. The DNA for the CDR3 is TGTGCCAGCAGCCAAGGTTTGACAGGGGCCGCCGGGGAGCTGTTTTTT.

The chain recombines TRBV5-1 with TRBJ1-5, with a possible D match to TRBD1 (6 bases). In germline, CDR1 is SGHRS, CDR2 YFSETQ. V was cut by 4 bases and J by 6 bases, with 20 bases left in between. The length of the CDR3 is 16 residues. CDR3 sequence: CASSPQGRQEGQPQHF. The CDR3 DNA reads TGCGCCAGCAGCCCCCAGGGGCGCCAGGAGGGTCAGCCCCAGCATTTT. The variable domain in full, completed from reference TRBV5-1 and TRBJ1-5, reads KAGVTQTPRYLIKTRGQQVTLSCSPISGHRSVSWYQQTPGQGLQFLFEYFSETQRNKGNFPGRFSGRQFSNSRSEMNVSTLELGDSALYLCASSPQGRQEGQPQHFGDGTRLSIL.

This clonotype came up a few times. The chain carries TRBV12-3 or TRBV12-4 and TRBJ2-1; D is unclear. V lost 5 bases to trimming and J lost 6 bases, with 2 bases between them. This CDR3 is 10 amino acids long. CDR3 protein: CASSANEQFF. The CDR3 bases are TGTGCCAGCAGTGCCAATGAGCAGTTCTTC.